The 5 T cell receptor beta chains in this list originate from one sample, sequenced in a study of OX40 agonist ivuxolimab in advanced cancers. Some clones are missing from TCRdb's copy, which holds only in-frame ones; the method was immunoSEQ multiplex PCR. The sample contains tens of thousands of clones, 90% of which appear only once. This sample comprised CD4+ or CD8+ T cells sorted from blood, obtained in a trial of the OX40 agonist ivuxolimab. The receptors originated from an adult with an advanced solid tumor such as melanoma, head and neck, liver or kidney cancer.

The V and J genes are TRBV7-9 and TRBJ2-6; 9 bases line up with TRBD2. The CDR3 is made up of 18 amino acids. The germline V gene encodes CDR1 SEHNR and CDR2 FQNEAQ (reference sequence). The V segment lost 7 bases and the J segment 4 bases; nucleotides outside the gene matches: 14. The CDR3 sequence: CASNRPAGGPKGANVLTF. As DNA, the CDR3 is TGTGCCAGCAACCGTCCGGCGGGAGGGCCGAAAGGGGCCAACGTCCTGACTTTC.

The count of this clone is one. J is TRBJ1-4 and V is TRBV19; D is ambiguous. The CDR3 spans 14 residues. The germline CDR1 and CDR2 sequences are LNHDA and SQIVND (reference sequence). V lost 5 bases and J lost 7, with 14 bases in between. The CDR3 region has the DNA TGTGCCAGTAGTTCGGACGGCCCTGGTGAAAAACTGTTTTTT. It codes for CASSSDGPGEKLFF.

The rearrangement uses TRBV5-3 and TRBJ1-2; tentative D call: TRBD1 (5 bases). TRBV5-3 qualifies as an ORF whose function is uncertain. The CDR3 is made up of 12 amino acids. Between the trimmed V and J ends, which lost 7 bases and 8 bases, there was a span of 15 bases. The CDR3 nucleotides read TGTGCCAGACCCCCCAGGGTCCGCGGCTACACCTTC. Amino acids: CARPPRVRGYTF.

The genes are TRBV21-1 and TRBJ2-7; TRBD2 is the table's D call, not checked against the DNA. TRBV21-1 is a pseudogene segment. The CDR3 contains 16 residues. CDR3 nucleotide sequence: TGTGCCAGCAGCCTCCCACCGGGACTAGCGGGTTACGAGCAGTACTTC. Translating gives CASSLPPGLAGYEQYF.

This chain connects TRBV7-9 to TRBJ1-1; no reliable D call. Germline-derived CDR1 and CDR2 are SEHNR and FQNEAQ (reference sequence). Trimming stripped 0 bases from V and 1 base from J, with 3 bases between. This CDR3 has 13 amino acids. The CDR3 loop reads CASSLAPNTEAFF. The DNA of the CDR3 is TGTGCCAGCAGCTTAGCTCCGAACACTGAAGCTTTCTTT.